A single sample gave rise to the 32 T cell receptor beta chains below, sequenced in a study of T cells in Graves' hyperthyroidism and ophthalmopathy. RNA transcripts served as the template for amplifying TCR beta CDR3 regions. Researchers ran a first-round RT-PCR on the TCR CDR3 using the HTBI primer set. TCRdb itself ran the multiplex PCR reads through MiXCR, one entry per CDR3 protein. Found here are over 250,000 distinct CDR3 sequences, less than 30% of them singletons; the top ten hold about a quarter. Sequences were obtained from blood. Receptor source: a man in his forties or fifties with Graves' hyperthyroidism that later progressed to Graves' ophthalmopathy.

In its sample, this clonotype was seen many times. The V call is TRBV5-1, the J call TRBJ2-7; 7 bases align to TRBD1. Per germline, CDR1 SGHRS and CDR2 YFSETQ. The CDR3 extends over 15 amino acids. With 4 bases clipped from V and 2 bases from J, the junction kept 9 bases outside the gene matches. DNA of the CDR3: TGCGCCAGCAGCCCGTGGGACAGCAGCGCCTACGAGCAGTACTTC. This gives the protein CASSPWDSSAYEQYF.

The V and J genes are TRBV19 and TRBJ1-1; the D is unclear. The CDR3 is 14 residues long. V lost 3 bases to trimming and J lost 1 base, with 9 bases between them. Germline-derived CDR1 and CDR2 are LNHDA and SQIVND (reference sequence). CDR3 in amino acids: CASSIPGQNTEAFF. Here the CDR3 DNA reads TGTGCCAGTAGTATCCCCGGGCAGAACACTGAAGCTTTCTTT.

The chain uses TRBV6-1 and TRBJ2-2; 10 bases match TRBD2. The germline V gene encodes CDR1 MNHNS and CDR2 SASEGT. V gave up 2 bases and J gave up 2 bases; unmatched junction bases: 8. The CDR3 has 18 amino acids. The CDR3 DNA is TGTGCCAGCAGTGAATACCCTAGCGGGAGATTAAACACCGGGGAGCTGTTTTTT. Residues: CASSEYPSGRLNTGELFF.

This clonotype was seen at least ten times. CDR3 bases: TGTGCCAGCAGCCAATACAGACGGATGAACACTGAAGCTTTCTTT. Translating gives CASSQYRRMNTEAFF. The chain recombines TRBV14 with TRBJ1-1; no definite D call. Trimming left V 2 bases short and J 0 bases short, with 10 bases between. Germline V gene data show CDR1 as SGHDN and CDR2 as FVKESK. The CDR3 has 15 amino acids.

The rearrangement joins TRBV7-2 to TRBJ2-5; 9 nucleotides agree with TRBD1. CDR3 size: 14 residues. J was trimmed by 4 bases and V by 5 bases; bases with no gene match: 5. The V gene's germline CDR1 is SGHTA and CDR2 FQGNSA. The CDR3 region is CASSPWTGVETQYF. CDR3 nucleotides: TGTGCCAGCAGCCCTTGGACAGGGGTAGAGACCCAGTACTTC.

This clonotype has just a few counts. This could be a read error, since a much larger clone is one nucleotide away. The rearrangement joins TRBV5-1 to TRBJ2-5, with 7 positions matching TRBD1. This CDR3 region has 14 residues. Unmatched junction bases numbered 7, after V lost 4 bases and J lost 4 bases. CDR1 is SGHRS and CDR2 is YFSETQ in the germline V gene. Here the CDR3 reads CASSRGQHGETQYF. The DNA of the CDR3 is TGCGCCAGCAGCAGGGGACAGCACGGAGAGACCCAGTACTTC.

This clonotype showed up many times. The J gene is TRBJ2-7, the V gene TRBV29-1, with 7 positions matching TRBD1. The CDR3 consists of 13 residues. Looked up from germline, CDR1 is SQVTM and CDR2 is ANQGSEA. V was pared by 6 bases and J by 0 bases, with 5 bases of the junction left unmatched. The DNA for the CDR3 is TGCAGCGTAGCCGGGACAGACTCCTACGAGCAGTACTTC. It translates to CSVAGTDSYEQYF.

There are many counts of this clonotype. V and J are TRBV12-3 or TRBV12-4 and TRBJ1-2, with 8 bases lining up with TRBD1. The V segment lost 6 bases and the J segment 7 bases; nucleotides outside the gene matches: 7. The CDR3 runs 13 residues. The CDR3 reads CASRHTGGSGYTF. CDR3 in DNA: TGTGCCAGCAGACATACAGGGGGTAGTGGCTACACCTTC.

This clonotype was picked up many times. The J gene is TRBJ2-2, the V gene TRBV29-1; the D gene is possibly TRBD2 (5 bases). Per germline, CDR1 SQVTM and CDR2 ANQGSEA. The CDR3 runs 14 residues. V was pared by 4 bases and J by 4 bases, with 13 bases between. CDR3 DNA sequence: TGCAGCGTTGCGTTTGTAGGGAGCACCGGGGAGCTGTTTTTT. Protein product: CSVAFVGSTGELFF.

This clonotype was detected ten times or more. The chain uses TRBV9 and TRBJ1-1; perhaps TRBD1 as D (5 bases). The CDR3 covers 15 residues. V dropped 3 bases and J dropped 0 bases, with 12 bases sitting between them. Germline CDR1 is SGDLS and CDR2 is YYNGEE. The CDR3 here is CASSEGRAMNTEAFF. CDR3 DNA sequence: TGTGCCAGCAGCGAGGGGAGGGCGATGAACACTGAAGCTTTCTTT.

This clonotype was detected ten times or more. The J gene is TRBJ2-2, the V gene TRBV29-1; 11 bases map to TRBD2. The CDR3 length is 16 residues. Germline loops: CDR1 SQVTM, CDR2 ANQGSEA. J was trimmed by 1 base and V by 6 bases; bases with no gene match: 7. CDR3 sequence reads: CSVRGLAGQNTGELFF. In nucleotides, the CDR3 is TGCAGCGTGAGAGGACTAGCGGGCCAGAACACCGGGGAGCTGTTTTTT.

Ten or more counts support this clonotype. CDR3 sequence (DNA): TGCGCCAGCAGCTTCGGGACACTTGACAACTATGGCTACACCTTC. Translation gives CASSFGTLDNYGYTF. The V gene is TRBV5-1, the J gene TRBJ1-2; tentatively, D is TRBD1 (6 bases). Trimming removed 2 bases from V and 2 bases from J, with 13 bases in between. The CDR3 loop spans 15 amino acids. CDR1 SGHRS and CDR2 YFSETQ come from the germline V gene.

Many counts were recorded for this clonotype. The J gene is TRBJ1-2, the V gene TRBV28; D may be TRBD1 (5 bases). Trimming shortened V by 8 bases and J by 4 bases, and 17 bases separated the two germline ends. Germline loops: CDR1 MDHEN, CDR2 SYDVKM. The CDR3 sequence is 14 residues long. CDR3 sequence reads: CASVQAYRIYGYTF. The DNA of the CDR3 is TGTGCCAGCGTACAGGCTTACCGAATCTATGGCTACACCTTC.

The chain recombines TRBV30 with TRBJ1-2; no clear D gene. Trimming removed 2 bases at V and 2 bases at J, with 6 bases between. The CDR3 length is 12 residues. The V gene's germline CDR1 is GTSNPN and CDR2 SVGIG (reference sequence). CDR3 sequence reads: CAWSPDNYGYTF. The CDR3 DNA reads as TGTGCCTGGAGTCCGGACAACTATGGCTACACCTTC.

This clonotype was recorded at least ten times. The chain uses TRBV4-2 and TRBJ2-4, with D hard to call. V was clipped by 4 bases and J by 2 bases, with 21 bases between them. Germline lookup yields CDR1 LGHNA and CDR2 YNFKEQ. This CDR3 has 18 residues. The CDR3 here is CASSRLGAQTATKNIQYF. Here the CDR3 DNA reads TGTGCCAGCAGCCGTCTGGGCGCACAAACAGCAACCAAAAACATTCAGTACTTC.

V gene TRBV4-1 combines with J gene TRBJ1-1; D unresolved. The germline CDR1 and CDR2 sequences are MGHRA and YSYEKL. The V gene lost 1 base and the J gene lost 5 bases, with 11 bases spanning the gap. The CDR3 totals 14 residues. The CDR3: CASSQGEVGTEAFF. Written as DNA, the CDR3 is TGCGCCAGCAGCCAAGGAGAGGTTGGGACTGAAGCTTTCTTT.

J is TRBJ1-1 and V is TRBV11-2; D is uncertain. V was pared by 2 bases and J by 0 bases, with 16 bases between. This CDR3 has 17 residues. In germline, CDR1 is SGHAT, CDR2 FQNNGV. The CDR3 here is CASSLSVPTDMNTEAFF. CDR3 coding DNA: TGTGCCAGCAGCTTAAGTGTCCCAACCGACATGAACACTGAAGCTTTCTTT.

This clonotype was counted at least ten times. The CDR3 reads CASSVAVQGSTEAFF. Here the CDR3 DNA reads TGTGCCAGCAGCGTAGCCGTTCAGGGTAGCACTGAAGCTTTCTTT. The J gene is TRBJ1-1, the V gene TRBV9; D may be TRBD1 (5 bases). V dropped 0 bases and J dropped 4 bases, with 13 bases sitting between them. The germline CDR1 and CDR2 sequences are SGDLS and YYNGEE. The CDR3 consists of 15 residues. Supplemented by reference TRBV9 and TRBJ1-1, the full variable domain reads DSGVTQTPKHLITATGQRVTLRCSPRSGDLSVYWYQQSLDQGLQFLIQYYNGEERAKGNILERFSAQQFPDLHSELNLSSLELGDSALYFCASSVAVQGSTEAFFGQGTRLTVV.

V gene TRBV5-1 combines with J gene TRBJ2-7; 8 bases are a match to TRBD1. V lost 1 base to trimming and J lost 5 bases; unmatched junction nucleotides: 11. The CDR3 contains 16 residues. Germline V gives CDR1 SGHRS, CDR2 YFSETQ. The CDR3 DNA reads TGCGCCAGCAGCTTGTCGGACAGGGTGGTTGACCACGAGCAGTACTTC. Translation: CASSLSDRVVDHEQYF.

The chain uses TRBV20-1 and TRBJ2-7; the D gene is possibly TRBD2 (6 bases). Trimming cost V 0 bases and J 0 bases, with 12 bases left between them. Looked up from germline, CDR1 is DFQATT and CDR2 is SNEGSKA (reference sequence). CDR3 length: 15 amino acids. The CDR3 DNA is TGCAGTGCTAGAGAGATTAATAGCGGCTCCTACGAGCAGTACTTC. This codes for CSAREINSGSYEQYF.

Many counts were recorded for this clonotype. The chain links TRBV5-4 to TRBJ1-1; D unresolved. V dropped 2 bases and J dropped 0 bases, with 11 bases sitting between them. Germline CDR1 reads SGHNT; CDR2 reads YYREEE (reference sequence). CDR3 length: 15 residues. Here the CDR3 DNA reads TGTGCCAGCAGCTTCGCACAGCAATTGAACACTGAAGCTTTCTTT. This gives the protein CASSFAQQLNTEAFF.

CDR3 in DNA: TGTGCCAGCAGTTACGAGCGGGAGGGTGAAACCCAGTACTTC. Translated, it gives CASSYEREGETQYF. The rearrangement uses TRBV6-2 or TRBV6-3 and TRBJ2-5, with 10 nucleotides matching TRBD2. The CDR3 totals 14 residues. Germline-derived CDR1 and CDR2 are MNHEY and SVGEGT. Trimming at V came to 2 bases and at J to 8 bases, leaving 5 bases not matched to a gene.

Many counts were recorded for this clonotype. The rearrangement joins TRBV7-2 to TRBJ1-1; tentative D call: TRBD1 (5 bases). The CDR3 covers 15 residues. V was cut by 4 bases and J by 6 bases, with 18 bases left in between. CDR1 is SGHTA, CDR2 FQGNSA, per germline. The CDR3: CASSSEGTVGAEAFF. For the CDR3, the DNA is TGTGCCAGCAGCTCCGAAGGGACCGTGGGGGCTGAAGCTTTCTTT.

This clonotype was found many times. V usage is TRBV19 and J usage is TRBJ2-7; D is possibly TRBD1 or TRBD2 (5 bases each). The V end was cut by 0 bases, the J end by 2 bases, with 17 bases between. Per the germline V gene, CDR1 is LNHDA and CDR2 is SQIVND (reference sequence). The CDR3 extends over 17 amino acids. The CDR3 bases are TGTGCCAGTAGTATAGATCTAGGGGAGTTACAGACCTACGAGCAGTACTTC. Residues: CASSIDLGELQTYEQYF.

This chain joins TRBV6-1 and TRBJ1-5; 9 positions match TRBD1. The CDR3 is 15 amino acids. Trimming took 3 bases from V and 7 from J; bases not matched to a gene: 7. The germline V gene encodes CDR1 MNHNS and CDR2 SASEGT. The CDR3 DNA reads as TGTGCCAGCAGTGAGCCCGACAGGGGGAAACAGCCCCAGCATTTT. Residues: CASSEPDRGKQPQHF.

This clonotype was picked up many times. The chain employs TRBV4-2 and TRBJ1-1; unclear D gene. The CDR3 extends over 14 amino acids. V dropped 1 base and J dropped 2 bases, with 8 bases sitting between them. The germline gives CDR1 LGHNA, CDR2 YNFKEQ. The CDR3 here is CASSQGRLNTEAFF. CDR3 coding DNA: TGTGCCAGCAGCCAAGGTCGGTTAAACACTGAAGCTTTCTTT.

This clonotype has ten or more counts. The V call is TRBV5-5, the J call TRBJ2-2; 15 bases match TRBD2. This CDR3 has 16 residues. Unmatched junction bases numbered 4, after V lost 4 bases and J lost 6 bases. Germline V CDR1 and CDR2: SGHKS, YYEKEE (reference sequence). CDR3 nucleotide sequence: TGTGCCAGCAGCACTGGACTAGCGGGAGGGGCCGGGGAGCTGTTTTTT. Translation gives CASSTGLAGGAGELFF. Supplemented by reference TRBV5-5 and TRBJ2-2, the full variable domain reads DAGVTQSPTHLIKTRGQQVTLRCSPISGHKSVSWYQQVLGQGPQFIFQYYEKEERGRGNFPDRFSARQFPNYSSELNVNALLLGDSALYLCASSTGLAGGAGELFFGEGSRLTVL.

This clonotype was found many times. This chain joins TRBV5-1 and TRBJ2-6, with D possibly TRBD2 on 6 matching bases. V was shortened by 0 bases and J by 2 bases, with 9 bases between the two germline ends. This CDR3 contains 16 residues. Germline CDR1 is SGHRS and CDR2 is YFSETQ. Here the CDR3 DNA reads TGCGCCAGCAGCTTGGAGGGAGGTCCTGGGGCCAACGTCCTGACTTTC. Protein sequence: CASSLEGGPGANVLTF.

This clonotype occurred many times. The rearrangement uses TRBV12-3 or TRBV12-4 and TRBJ1-2; D gene ambiguous. Trimming removed 3 bases at V and 3 bases at J, with 8 bases between. CDR3 length equals 13 residues. The CDR3 here is CASSFMNYYGYTF. The DNA of the CDR3 is TGTGCCAGCAGTTTTATGAACTACTATGGCTACACCTTC.

This clonotype occurred many times. The chain has TRBV11-2 and TRBJ1-1; TRBD1 matches at 8 bases. Germline V lookup: CDR1 SGHAT, CDR2 FQNNGV. This CDR3 has 14 residues. The ends lost 5 bases at V and 2 bases at J; junction bases unmatched: 4. This chain's CDR3 is CASSQGQANTEAFF. The CDR3 coding sequence is TGTGCCAGCAGCCAGGGACAGGCAAACACTGAAGCTTTCTTT.

Note on this clonotype: A read error is possible here, since a much larger clone lies one base away. This chain joins TRBV7-9 and TRBJ2-5; D gene ambiguous. This CDR3 has 13 residues. The germline V gene encodes CDR1 SEHNR and CDR2 FQNEAQ (reference sequence). The ends were cut back, 2 bases at V and 6 bases at J, with 10 bases in the middle. In nucleotides, the CDR3 is TGTGCCAGCAGCTTATCAGGATGGCAGACCCAGTACTTC. It translates to CASSLSGWQTQYF.

This clonotype was seen ten or more times. The V gene is TRBV12-3 or TRBV12-4, the J gene TRBJ2-5; 7 nucleotides line up with TRBD2. Trimming removed 3 bases from V and 4 bases from J; junction bases left unmatched: 5. This CDR3 is 14 amino acids long. CDR3 in DNA: TGTGCCAGCAGTTTTCGGCCTAGCGGAGAGACCCAGTACTTC. Protein product: CASSFRPSGETQYF.